Below are 32 T cell receptor beta chains sequenced from a single sample in a study of T cells after yellow fever vaccination. TCRdb analysed the 5' RACE reads with MiXCR anew, one entry per CDR3 protein. The table has 550,000 to 750,000 distinct CDR3 sequences, about 14% seen once. The sample here was PBMCs, taken on the day of the yellow fever booster vaccination. Receptors were obtained from a man aged 25-40 years who received the YFV17D yellow fever vaccine.

The rearrangement uses TRBV7-2 and TRBJ2-3; the D gene is possibly TRBD1 (5 bases). V was shortened by 6 bases and J by 1 base, with 11 bases between the two germline ends. Germline CDR1 and CDR2: SGHTA and FQGNSA. The CDR3 has 14 residues. The CDR3 sequence is CASSVGHGTDTQYF. Written as DNA, the CDR3 is TGTGCCAGCAGTGTCGGACACGGCACAGATACGCAGTATTTT.

The sample holds a few counts of this clonotype. The rearrangement links TRBV29-1 to TRBJ2-1, with TRBD2 matching over 7 bases. CDR1 is SQVTM and CDR2 is ANQGSEA in the germline V gene. The CDR3 spans 16 residues. Trimming cost V 1 base and J 2 bases; bases outside gene matches: 8. This CDR3 reads CSVEGLADKPYNEQFF. For the CDR3, the DNA is TGCAGCGTTGAAGGTCTAGCGGATAAACCCTACAATGAGCAGTTCTTC.

In this sample, this clonotype turned up a few times. The chain links TRBV6-5 to TRBJ1-1, with 9 nucleotides matching TRBD1. CDR3 length: 17 residues. Germline V gene sequence: CDR1 MNHEY, CDR2 SVGAGI. The J segment lost 5 bases and the V segment lost 2 bases, leaving 12 bases of the junction unmatched. CDR3 DNA: TGTGCCAGCAGTTACGTGGGACAGGGTGTTACGGGGACTGAAGCTTTCTTT. It translates to CASSYVGQGVTGTEAFF.

Note on this clonotype: This may be a read error, as it is one base from a much larger clone. The rearrangement links TRBV20-1 to TRBJ2-2; weak D call: TRBD2 (6 bases). The CDR3 loop spans 16 amino acids. Germline V gene sequence: CDR1 DFQATT, CDR2 SNEGSKA (reference sequence). CDR3 nucleotide sequence: TGCTGTGCTAGAGGTCCCCCGGGAGAGGACACCGGGGAGCTGTTTTTT. Translated: CCARGPPGEDTGELFF.

V and J are TRBV28 and TRBJ2-3; the match to TRBD2 covers 8 bases. Germline V gene lookup returns CDR1 MDHEN and CDR2 SYDVKM. The V segment lost 0 bases and the J segment 1 base; nucleotides outside the gene matches: 0. The CDR3 spans 15 residues. CDR3 residues: CASSLWREGTDTQYF. Here the CDR3 DNA reads TGTGCCAGCAGTTTATGGCGGGAGGGCACAGATACGCAGTATTTT. The full variable domain, in which reference TRBV28 and TRBJ2-3 provide the parts outside the CDR3, is DVKVTQSSRYLVKRTGEKVFLECVQDMDHENMFWYRQDPGLGLRLIYFSYDVKMKEKGDIPEGYSVSREKKERFSLILESASTNQTSMYLCASSLWREGTDTQYFGPGTRLTVL.

This clonotype has a count of ten or more. This rearrangement joins TRBV5-1 to TRBJ1-5; TRBD1 matches 7 bases. Germline V lookup: CDR1 SGHRS, CDR2 YFSETQ. V lost 4 bases, J lost 0 bases, and 4 bases stayed unmatched. This CDR3 has 15 amino acids. The CDR3 coding sequence is TGCGCCAGCAGCAGGGCAGGGGGTAGCAATCAGCCCCAGCATTTT. As protein: CASSRAGGSNQPQHF.

CDR3 region: CASSDTLSGRGTDTQYF. In DNA, the CDR3 is TGTGCCAGCAGTGATACCTTAAGCGGGAGGGGCACAGATACGCAGTATTTT. V is TRBV2 and J is TRBJ2-3, with 10 bases matching TRBD2. The J segment lost 1 base and the V segment lost 3 bases, leaving 7 bases of the junction unmatched. Per germline, CDR1 SNHLY and CDR2 FYNNEI. The CDR3 is 17 residues long.

The V gene is TRBV14, the J gene TRBJ2-5; D unresolved. Trimming shortened V by 0 bases and J by 7 bases, and 9 bases separated the two germline ends. CDR1 and CDR2 (germline): SGHDN, FVKESK. The CDR3 covers 13 residues. The CDR3 spells CASSQEKGRTQYF. The CDR3 DNA reads as TGTGCCAGCAGCCAAGAGAAGGGTCGGACCCAGTACTTC.

This clonotype showed up just once. The DNA of the CDR3 is TGCAGCGGGGGGTCCCGGGACCATCAGCCCCAGCATTTT. It specifies CSGGSRDHQPQHF. The rearrangement links TRBV29-1 to TRBJ1-5, with D possibly being TRBD1 (5 bases). This CDR3 is built from 13 residues. In germline, CDR1 is SQVTM, CDR2 ANQGSEA. V was cut by 7 bases and J by 5 bases, with 15 bases left in between.

The rearrangement uses TRBV11-2 and TRBJ2-7; unclear D gene. The V end lost 4 bases, the J end lost 4 bases, and 32 bases lay between the germline ends. Germline V CDR1 and CDR2: SGHAT, FQNNGV. The CDR3 has 20 residues. In DNA form, the CDR3 reads TGTGCCAGCAGCTCTAGGCCCTCCCGATCGGAAGGCTCCAGAAGGTACGAGCAGTACTTC. Its translation: CASSSRPSRSEGSRRYEQYF.

This clonotype was seen more than once but under ten times. V usage is TRBV6-1 and J usage is TRBJ2-3; 8 bases align to TRBD1. Trimming cost V 7 bases and J 2 bases; bases outside gene matches: 5. This CDR3 has 14 residues. From germline, CDR1 is MNHNS and CDR2 SASEGT. This CDR3 is CASTRQGFTDTQYF. The CDR3 coding sequence is TGTGCCAGCACGAGACAGGGGTTCACAGATACGCAGTATTTT.

The rearrangement joins TRBV11-2 to TRBJ2-7, with D unresolved. Germline assignment: CDR1 SGHAT and CDR2 FQNNGV. The CDR3 runs to 14 residues. With 5 bases removed from V and 0 bases from J, the gap between germline ends came to 11 bases. CDR3 residues: CASSRRSDSYEQYF. In nucleotides, the CDR3 is TGTGCCAGCAGCCGAAGGTCTGACTCCTACGAGCAGTACTTC.

This chain uses TRBV28 with TRBJ2-1; unclear D gene. V was trimmed by 1 base and J by 8 bases, leaving 6 bases between them. The CDR3 is 12 residues long. Germline CDR1 MDHEN, CDR2 SYDVKM. Here the CDR3 DNA reads TGTGCCAGCAGTTTATCGGCGGATGAGCAGTTCTTC. This codes for CASSLSADEQFF.

This clonotype was seen a handful of times. The chain couples TRBV6-1 to TRBJ2-7; 7 positions match TRBD2. Losses at the gene ends were 7 bases for V and 2 bases for J; bases not matched to a gene: 2. The CDR3 loop spans 12 amino acids. The V gene's germline CDR1 is MNHNS and CDR2 SASEGT. CDR3: CASIRGAYEQYF. DNA for the CDR3: TGTGCCAGCATTCGGGGGGCCTACGAGCAGTACTTC.

The chain employs TRBV29-1 and TRBJ1-4; D not resolved. CDR1 is SQVTM, CDR2 ANQGSEA, per germline. The CDR3 totals 12 residues. Between the trimmed V and J ends, which lost 4 bases and 8 bases, there was a span of 11 bases. The CDR3 DNA follows: TGCAGCGTTGGAGGAATTGAAGAAAAACTGTTTTTT. This encodes CSVGGIEEKLFF.

In this sample, this clonotype turned up a few times. The chain couples TRBV20-1 to TRBJ2-1; 12 bases line up with TRBD2. CDR1 and CDR2 from the germline V gene are DFQATT and SNEGSKA (reference sequence). The CDR3 is 16 residues long. J was trimmed by 0 bases and V by 5 bases; bases with no gene match: 5. CDR3 loop: CSADGLAGRSYNEQFF. CDR3 coding DNA: TGCAGTGCTGACGGACTAGCGGGACGCTCCTACAATGAGCAGTTCTTC.

The genes are TRBV29-1 and TRBJ2-3, with unresolved D. Germline V gene lookup returns CDR1 SQVTM and CDR2 ANQGSEA. V lost 3 bases, J lost 6 bases, and 13 bases lay in between. The CDR3 totals 13 residues. DNA for the CDR3: TGCAGCGTTGACGACCCGGCTACGGATACGCAGTATTTT. It encodes CSVDDPATDTQYF.

The rearrangement joins TRBV2 to TRBJ2-7; no definite D call. V gave up 0 bases and J gave up 9 bases, with 12 bases separating them. Germline CDR1 and CDR2: SNHLY and FYNNEI. The CDR3 sequence is 13 residues long. CDR3 region: CASSEAVEGPQYF. CDR3 nucleotides: TGTGCCAGCAGTGAAGCCGTGGAAGGCCCGCAGTACTTC.

This clonotype was seen ten or more times. The genes are TRBV20-1 and TRBJ2-1; perhaps TRBD2 as D (6 bases). Germline values: CDR1 DFQATT, CDR2 SNEGSKA (reference sequence). Trimming removed 2 bases from V and 0 bases from J, with 14 bases in between. This CDR3 spans 16 amino acids. CDR3 amino acids: CSARNSGGPSYNEQFF. The CDR3 DNA reads as TGCAGTGCTAGAAATAGCGGAGGGCCCTCCTACAATGAGCAGTTCTTC.

This clonotype has only a few counts. CDR3 region: CASSPMVATGELFF. In DNA, the CDR3 is TGTGCCAGCAGTCCCATGGTTGCCACCGGGGAGCTGTTTTTT. The chain carries TRBV6-1 and TRBJ2-2; D gene uncertain. The CDR3 is made up of 14 amino acids. The germline V gene has CDR1 MNHNS and CDR2 SASEGT. Trimming shortened V by 5 bases and J by 4 bases, and 11 bases separated the two germline ends.

J is TRBJ2-5 and V is TRBV7-2; no firm D call. The CDR3 extends over 14 amino acids. V was trimmed by 2 bases and J by 7 bases, leaving 14 bases between them. Germline lookup yields CDR1 SGHTA and CDR2 FQGNSA. CDR3 region: CASSLTTSQSTQYF. The DNA for the CDR3 is TGTGCCAGCAGCTTAACAACGTCTCAGTCGACCCAGTACTTC.

This clonotype was seen a few times. The rearrangement joins TRBV4-3 to TRBJ1-2; D is uncertain. Germline values: CDR1 LGHNA, CDR2 YSLEER. This CDR3 is 16 amino acids long. Trimming took 0 bases from V and 2 from J, leaving 13 bases between them. The CDR3 DNA follows: TGCGCCAGCAGCCAAGATCCCCAACCTGTCAACTATGGCTACACCTTC. This sequence encodes CASSQDPQPVNYGYTF.

This clonotype was counted a few times. The chain recombines TRBV7-9 with TRBJ2-7; D not resolved. The germline V gene encodes CDR1 SEHNR and CDR2 FQNEAQ (reference sequence). Trimming took 4 bases from V and 3 from J, leaving 7 bases between them. This CDR3 has 12 amino acids. This CDR3 is CASSYEFYEQYF. The CDR3 DNA reads as TGTGCCAGCAGCTACGAATTCTACGAGCAGTACTTC.

This rearrangement joins TRBV7-6 to TRBJ2-1, with D possibly being TRBD2 (7 bases). Germline-derived CDR1 and CDR2 are SGHVS and FNYEAQ. The V gene lost 5 bases and the J gene lost 5 bases, with 16 bases spanning the gap. CDR3 length equals 15 residues. In DNA form, the CDR3 reads TGTGCCAGCAGCCGGGGGGCCTCTAGAAACAATGAGCAGTTCTTC. This codes for CASSRGASRNNEQFF.

This clonotype came up many times. The chain combines TRBV6-2 or TRBV6-3 with TRBJ2-1; a possible D gene is TRBD2 (5 bases). With 5 bases removed from V and 10 bases from J, the gap between germline ends came to 12 bases. This CDR3 has 12 residues. Germline V lookup: CDR1 MNHEY, CDR2 SVGEGT. CDR3 sequence reads: CASSREDWEQFF. The DNA for the CDR3 is TGTGCCAGCAGTCGTGAGGACTGGGAGCAGTTCTTC.

Note on this clonotype: An end of the junction does not agree with germline; a read error may underlie this. The rearrangement uses TRBV12-3 or TRBV12-4 and TRBJ2-1; D is undetermined. CDR3 size: 11 residues. Written as DNA, the CDR3 is TGTGCCAGCAGTTTGGCGAATGTGCAGTTCTTC. Encoded protein: CASSLANVQFF.

This chain connects TRBV10-2 to TRBJ2-3, with D unclear. The CDR3 loop spans 15 amino acids. The V gene's germline CDR1 is WSHSY and CDR2 SAAADI. Trimming cost V 5 bases and J 0 bases, with 12 bases left between them. CDR3 bases: TGCGCCAGCAGTAGTTCAGTGACCAGCACAGATACGCAGTATTTT. This gives the protein CASSSSVTSTDTQYF.

This clonotype was observed a handful of times. This chain joins TRBV20-1 and TRBJ2-1; maybe TRBD1 (6 bases). V lost 7 bases and J 8 bases, leaving 21 bases between the germline ends. From germline, CDR1 is DFQATT and CDR2 SNEGSKA (reference sequence). CDR3 length: 14 residues. In DNA, the CDR3 is TGCAGTGGTCACAGGGAAAATTATAGAGATGAGCAGTTCTTC. The encoded protein is CSGHRENYRDEQFF.

This clonotype has only a few counts. The V gene is TRBV29-1, the J gene TRBJ2-3; D unresolved. The germline V gene has CDR1 SQVTM and CDR2 ANQGSEA. V was clipped by 6 bases and J by 1 base, with 8 bases between them. This CDR3 has 12 residues. The CDR3 region has the DNA TGCAGCGTACTCTTTGGCACAGATACGCAGTATTTT. Translation gives CSVLFGTDTQYF.

In its sample, this clonotype was seen many times. The chain combines TRBV6-6 with TRBJ2-7; D unresolved. With 0 bases removed from V and 2 bases from J, the gap between germline ends came to 8 bases. Germline lookup yields CDR1 MNHNY and CDR2 SVGAGI (reference sequence). The CDR3 covers 14 residues. The CDR3 DNA sequence: TGTGCCAGCAGTTACTCGGCCAGCCCCTACGAGCAGTACTTC. This gives the protein CASSYSASPYEQYF.

This chain's CDR3 is CASSLKGGVGYTF. CDR3 nucleotide sequence: TGTGCCAGCAGCTTAAAGGGCGGCGTTGGCTACACCTTC. J is TRBJ1-2 and V is TRBV7-9, with D hard to call. CDR3 length: 13 amino acids. The germline gives CDR1 SEHNR, CDR2 FQNEAQ (reference sequence). Trimming pared 2 bases from V and 7 bases from J, leaving 11 bases between.

The V gene is TRBV7-2, the J gene TRBJ2-1; D is perhaps TRBD1 (6 bases). V lost 4 bases and J lost 5, with 12 bases in between. Germline V CDR1 and CDR2: SGHTA, FQGNSA. This CDR3 comprises 14 residues. CDR3 amino acids: CASSSGQGHNEQFF. CDR3 sequence (DNA): TGTGCCAGCAGCTCCGGGCAGGGGCACAATGAGCAGTTCTTC.